This T cell receptor (beta chain) emerged from a study of B cell selection in AIRE deficiency. For this clone: Its antigen is not known.

The CDR3 covers 13 residues. Between the trimmed V and J ends, which lost 0 bases and 4 bases, there was a span of 4 bases. Germline CDR1 and CDR2: SEHNR and FQNEAQ (reference sequence). Measured with immunoSEQ multiplex PCR; TCRdb has only the in-frame clones, and not every one. There are roughly 24,000 clones in the sample; roughly 96% occur only once, and approximately 0.17% lies in the top ten. Conventional CD4 T cells were sorted as CD4+CD127+ cells. Study-level findings and limits: Roughly 29% of healthy-shared Treg TCRbeta sequences appeared in patient Tconv cells. Patient Tconv and Treg cells showed healthy-like TCRBV usage, CDR3 length, diversity.

The clonotype originates from a human donor in good health. Sequenced input: CD4+CD127+ conventional T cells sorted from PBMCs. The chain employs TRBV7-9 and TRBJ1-5; D is ambiguous. The CDR3 region has the DNA TGTGCCAGCAGCTTAGCCTTTAATCAGCCCCAGCATTTT. Translated, it gives CASSLAFNQPQHF.